This TCR beta chain was captured in a study of T cell responses to AZD1222 COVID-19 vaccine. Study results and caveats: Of spike-specific TCRs, nearly half reportedly target regions left unmutated in variants. Recipients of AZD1222 seropositive at baseline numbered only 5 or 6.

The protocol was immunoSEQ multiplex PCR, while the TCRdb copy is restricted to in-frame clones and leaves out a portion. This table has some 92,000 clones, about 90% appearing once. The CDR3 covers 16 residues. Trimming shortened V by 3 bases and J by 2 bases, and 14 bases separated the two germline ends. Germline V gene lookup returns CDR1 ENHRY and CDR2 SYGVKD. This clone occurred once. Its specificity is not known. The rearrangement links TRBV10-3 to TRBJ1-5; TRBD1 is a possible D gene (6 bases). This receptor was obtained from an adult in good health. The sample consisted of peripheral blood, taken on day 0 of AZD1222 vaccination. The CDR3 loop is CAISEGLQGRNQPQHF. In DNA, the CDR3 is TGTGCCATCAGTGAAGGGCTACAGGGTCGCAATCAGCCCCAGCATTTT.